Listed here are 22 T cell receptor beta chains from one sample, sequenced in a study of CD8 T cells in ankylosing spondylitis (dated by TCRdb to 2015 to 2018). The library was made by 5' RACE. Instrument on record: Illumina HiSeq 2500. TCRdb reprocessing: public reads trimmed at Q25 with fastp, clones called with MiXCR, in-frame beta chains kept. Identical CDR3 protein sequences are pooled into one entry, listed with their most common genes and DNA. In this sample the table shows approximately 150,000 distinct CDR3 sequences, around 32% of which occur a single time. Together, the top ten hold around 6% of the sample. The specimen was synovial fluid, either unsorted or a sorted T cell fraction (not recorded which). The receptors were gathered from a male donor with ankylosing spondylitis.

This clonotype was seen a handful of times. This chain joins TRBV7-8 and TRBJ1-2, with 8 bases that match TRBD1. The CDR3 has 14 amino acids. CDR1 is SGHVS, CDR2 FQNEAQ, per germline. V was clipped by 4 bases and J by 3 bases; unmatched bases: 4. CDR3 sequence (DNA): TGTGCCAGCAGCTCCACAGGGGGGTACTATGGCTACACCTTC. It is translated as CASSSTGGYYGYTF.

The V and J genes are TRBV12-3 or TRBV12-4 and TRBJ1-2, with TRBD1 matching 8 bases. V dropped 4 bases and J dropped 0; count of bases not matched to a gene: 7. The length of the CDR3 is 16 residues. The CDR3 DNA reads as TGTGCCAGCAGTTCTAGGACAGGGAGAGCTAACTATGGCTACACCTTC. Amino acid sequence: CASSSRTGRANYGYTF.

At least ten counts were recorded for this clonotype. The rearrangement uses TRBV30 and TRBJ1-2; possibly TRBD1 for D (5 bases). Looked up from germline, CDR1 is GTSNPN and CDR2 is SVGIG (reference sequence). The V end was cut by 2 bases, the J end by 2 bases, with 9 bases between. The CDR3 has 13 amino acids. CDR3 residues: CAWSIGANYGYTF. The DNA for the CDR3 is TGTGCCTGGAGTATAGGGGCCAACTATGGCTACACCTTC.

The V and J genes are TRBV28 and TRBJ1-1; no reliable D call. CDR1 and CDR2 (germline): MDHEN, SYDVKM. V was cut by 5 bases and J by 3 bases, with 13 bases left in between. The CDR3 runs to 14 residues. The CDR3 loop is CASSAPGSYTEAFF. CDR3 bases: TGTGCCAGCAGTGCCCCCGGGAGCTACACTGAAGCTTTCTTT.

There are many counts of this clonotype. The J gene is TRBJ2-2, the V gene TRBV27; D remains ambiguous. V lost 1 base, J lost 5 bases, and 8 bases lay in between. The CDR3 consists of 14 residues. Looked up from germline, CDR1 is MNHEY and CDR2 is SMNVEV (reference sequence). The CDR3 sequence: CASSLFIGTGELFF. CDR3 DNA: TGTGCCAGCAGTTTATTTATCGGGACCGGGGAGCTGTTTTTT.

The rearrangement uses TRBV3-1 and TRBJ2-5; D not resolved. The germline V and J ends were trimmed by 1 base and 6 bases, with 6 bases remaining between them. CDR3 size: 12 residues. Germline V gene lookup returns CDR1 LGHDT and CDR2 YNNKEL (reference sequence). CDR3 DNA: TGTGCCAGCAGCCAAGCCGCACAGACCCAGTACTTC. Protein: CASSQAAQTQYF.

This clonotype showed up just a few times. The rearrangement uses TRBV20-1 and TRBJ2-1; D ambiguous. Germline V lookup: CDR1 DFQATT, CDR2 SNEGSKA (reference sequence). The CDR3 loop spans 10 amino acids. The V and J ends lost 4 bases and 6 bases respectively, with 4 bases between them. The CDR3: CSATSNEQFF. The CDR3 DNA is TGCAGTGCTACTAGCAATGAGCAGTTCTTC.

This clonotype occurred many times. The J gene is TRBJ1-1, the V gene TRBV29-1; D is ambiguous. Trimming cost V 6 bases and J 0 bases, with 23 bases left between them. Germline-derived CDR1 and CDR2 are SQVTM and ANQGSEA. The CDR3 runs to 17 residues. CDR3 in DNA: TGCAGCGTCAAGCCCGGTCTCTCCTTTTCTCTGAACACTGAAGCTTTCTTT. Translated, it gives CSVKPGLSFSLNTEAFF.

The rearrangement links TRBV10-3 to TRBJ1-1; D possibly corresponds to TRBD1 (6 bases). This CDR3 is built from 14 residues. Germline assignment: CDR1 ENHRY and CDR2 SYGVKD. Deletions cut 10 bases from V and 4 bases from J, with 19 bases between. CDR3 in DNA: TGTGCCACCGGGAAGGACAGCTTGAGCACTGAAGCTTTCTTT. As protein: CATGKDSLSTEAFF.

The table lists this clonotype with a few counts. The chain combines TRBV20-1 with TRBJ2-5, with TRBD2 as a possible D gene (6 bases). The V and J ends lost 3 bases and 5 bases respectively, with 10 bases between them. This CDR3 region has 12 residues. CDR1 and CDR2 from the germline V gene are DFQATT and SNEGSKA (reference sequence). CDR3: CSASSGRETQYF. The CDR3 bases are TGCAGTGCTAGCTCTGGGAGGGAGACCCAGTACTTC.

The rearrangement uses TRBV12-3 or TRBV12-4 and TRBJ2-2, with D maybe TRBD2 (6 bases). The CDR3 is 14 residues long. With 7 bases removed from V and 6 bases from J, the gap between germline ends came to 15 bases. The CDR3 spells CASTPRRVAGELFF. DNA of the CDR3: TGTGCCAGCACGCCCAGGAGGGTCGCCGGGGAGCTGTTTTTT.

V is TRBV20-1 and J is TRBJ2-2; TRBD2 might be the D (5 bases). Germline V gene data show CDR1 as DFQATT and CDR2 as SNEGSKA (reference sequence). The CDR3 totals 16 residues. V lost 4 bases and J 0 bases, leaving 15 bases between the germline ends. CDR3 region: CSATESDGTNTGELFF. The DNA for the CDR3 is TGCAGTGCTACCGAGTCGGACGGGACGAACACCGGGGAGCTGTTTTTT.

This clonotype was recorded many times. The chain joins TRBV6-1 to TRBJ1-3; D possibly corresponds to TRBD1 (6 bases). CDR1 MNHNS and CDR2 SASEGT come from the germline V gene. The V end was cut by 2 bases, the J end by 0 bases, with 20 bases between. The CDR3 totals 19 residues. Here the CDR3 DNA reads TGTGCCAGCAGTGAAAAAAGCGGGGGCGAAAACCTCTCTGGAAACACCATATATTTT. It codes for CASSEKSGGENLSGNTIYF.

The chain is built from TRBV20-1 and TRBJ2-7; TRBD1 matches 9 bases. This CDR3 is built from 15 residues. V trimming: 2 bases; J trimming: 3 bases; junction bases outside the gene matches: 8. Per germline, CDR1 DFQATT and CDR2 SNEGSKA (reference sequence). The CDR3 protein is CSARSPGQGFYEQYF. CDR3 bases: TGCAGTGCTAGATCTCCGGGACAGGGCTTCTACGAGCAGTACTTC.

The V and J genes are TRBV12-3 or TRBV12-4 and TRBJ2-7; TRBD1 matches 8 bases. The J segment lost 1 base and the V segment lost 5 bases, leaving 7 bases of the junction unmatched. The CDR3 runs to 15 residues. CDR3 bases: TGTGCCAGCAGTCCACGGGACAGGTCTTCCTACGAGCAGTACTTC. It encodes CASSPRDRSSYEQYF.

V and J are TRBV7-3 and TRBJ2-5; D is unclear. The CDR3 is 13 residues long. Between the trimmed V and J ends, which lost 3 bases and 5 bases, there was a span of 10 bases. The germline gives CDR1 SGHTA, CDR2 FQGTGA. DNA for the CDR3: TGTGCCAGCAGCTTTGCCCCAGCGGAGACCCAGTACTTC. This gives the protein CASSFAPAETQYF.

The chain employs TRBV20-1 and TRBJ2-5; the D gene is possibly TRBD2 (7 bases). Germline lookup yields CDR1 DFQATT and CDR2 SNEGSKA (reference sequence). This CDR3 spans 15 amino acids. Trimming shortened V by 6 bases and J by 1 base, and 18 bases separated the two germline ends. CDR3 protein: CSAHTRRGLQETQYF. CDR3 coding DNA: TGCAGTGCCCATACTCGGCGGGGGCTCCAAGAGACCCAGTACTTC.

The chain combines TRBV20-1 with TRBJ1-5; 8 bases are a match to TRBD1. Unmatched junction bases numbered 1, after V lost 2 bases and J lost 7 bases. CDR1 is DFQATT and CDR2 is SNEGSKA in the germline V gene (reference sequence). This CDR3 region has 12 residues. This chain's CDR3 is CSARRTGQPQHF. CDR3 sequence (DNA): TGCAGTGCTAGACGGACAGGGCAGCCCCAGCATTTT.

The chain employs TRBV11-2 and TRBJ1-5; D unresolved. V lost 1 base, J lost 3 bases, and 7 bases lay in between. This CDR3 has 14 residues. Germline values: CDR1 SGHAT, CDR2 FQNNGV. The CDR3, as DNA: TGTGCCAGCAGCTTAGTCCCCCTCAATCAGCCCCAGCATTTT. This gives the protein CASSLVPLNQPQHF.

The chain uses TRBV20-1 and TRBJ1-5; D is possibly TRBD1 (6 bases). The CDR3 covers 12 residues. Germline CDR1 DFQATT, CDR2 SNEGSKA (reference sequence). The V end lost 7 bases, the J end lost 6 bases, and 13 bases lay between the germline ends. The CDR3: CSGEGDSQPQHF. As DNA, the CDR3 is TGCAGTGGGGAGGGGGACTCTCAGCCCCAGCATTTT.

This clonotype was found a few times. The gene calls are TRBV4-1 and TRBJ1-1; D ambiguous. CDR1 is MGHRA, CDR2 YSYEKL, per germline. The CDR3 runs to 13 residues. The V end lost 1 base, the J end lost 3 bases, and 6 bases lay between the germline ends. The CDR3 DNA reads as TGCGCCAGCAGCCAAGTTACCTACACTGAAGCTTTCTTT. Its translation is CASSQVTYTEAFF.

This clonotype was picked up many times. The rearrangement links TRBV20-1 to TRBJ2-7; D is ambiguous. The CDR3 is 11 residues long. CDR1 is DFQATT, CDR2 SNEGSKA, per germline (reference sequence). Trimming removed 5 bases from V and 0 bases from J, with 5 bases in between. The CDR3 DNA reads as TGCAGTGCTTCGTTCTCCTACGAGCAGTACTTC. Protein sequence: CSASFSYEQYF.